This T cell receptor (beta chain) was profiled in a study of OX40 agonist ivuxolimab in advanced cancers. Broader study findings: In general, CD8+ T cells held more expanded clones than CD4+ did, on average. At 0.1 to 3.0 mg/kg and by week 6, clonal expansion occurred in CD4+ and CD8+ blood T cells.

This clone was recorded only once. Antigen: not known. The protocol was immunoSEQ multiplex PCR, while the TCRdb copy is restricted to in-frame clones and leaves out a portion. The table lists some 74,000 clones, roughly 90% of them singletons, with approximately 1% in the top ten. Germline V gene lookup returns CDR1 SGHTA and CDR2 FQGNSA. CDR3 length: 15 residues. V lost 2 bases to trimming and J lost 0 bases, with 9 bases between them. This TCR was sampled from an adult with an advanced solid tumor such as melanoma, head and neck, liver or kidney cancer. The source was CD4+ or CD8+ T cells sorted from blood, collected in a trial of the OX40 agonist ivuxolimab. V and J are TRBV7-2 and TRBJ2-3; D not certain. CDR3 DNA sequence: TGTGCCAGCAGCTTACGATCTGGGAGCACAGATACGCAGTATTTT. It specifies CASSLRSGSTDTQYF.